This T cell receptor (beta chain) was recovered during a study of blood T cell repertoires in COVID-19. Across the study: PBMCs, B-cell-depleted T cells, or T cells provided the cDNA or gDNA that made up the material.

This clone was recorded only once. Profiled with immunoSEQ multiplex PCR; TCRdb holds only in-frame clones, not every one. Counted here are about 52,000 clones, around 81% occurring once; the ten biggest clones make up 26%. V dropped 1 base and J dropped 5 bases, with 9 bases sitting between them. Per germline, CDR1 GTSNPN and CDR2 SVGIG (reference sequence). The CDR3 has 12 residues. The sequence derives from a woman of 80 years or more with COVID-19, enrolled during active disease. Sequenced sample: peripheral blood. The V gene is TRBV30, the J gene TRBJ2-7; TRBD1 might be the D (5 bases). In DNA form, the CDR3 reads TGTGCCTGGAGTGACAGGCCGCACGAGCAGTACTTC. It yields the protein CAWSDRPHEQYF.